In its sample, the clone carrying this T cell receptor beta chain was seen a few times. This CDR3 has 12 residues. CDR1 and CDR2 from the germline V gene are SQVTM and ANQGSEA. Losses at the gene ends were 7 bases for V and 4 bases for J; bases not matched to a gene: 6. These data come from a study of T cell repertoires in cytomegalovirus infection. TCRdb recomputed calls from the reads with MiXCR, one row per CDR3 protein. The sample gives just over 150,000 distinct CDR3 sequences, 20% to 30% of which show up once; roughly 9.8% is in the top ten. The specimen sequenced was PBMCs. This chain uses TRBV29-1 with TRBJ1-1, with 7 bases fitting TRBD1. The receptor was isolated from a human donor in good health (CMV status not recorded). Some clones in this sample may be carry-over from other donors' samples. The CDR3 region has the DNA TGCAGCGCCGGACAGGTTGGCACTGAAGCTTTCTTT. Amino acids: CSAGQVGTEAFF.